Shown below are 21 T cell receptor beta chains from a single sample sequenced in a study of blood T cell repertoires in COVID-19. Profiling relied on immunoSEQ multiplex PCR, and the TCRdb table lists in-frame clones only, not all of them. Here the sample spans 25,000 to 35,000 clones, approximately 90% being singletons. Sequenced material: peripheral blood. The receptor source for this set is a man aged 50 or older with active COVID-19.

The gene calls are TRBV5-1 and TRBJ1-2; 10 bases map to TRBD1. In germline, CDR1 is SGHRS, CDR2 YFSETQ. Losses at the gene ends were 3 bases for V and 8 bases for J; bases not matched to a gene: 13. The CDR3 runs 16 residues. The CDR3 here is CASSSTYRQGAGGYTF. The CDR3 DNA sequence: TGCGCCAGCAGCTCGACGTATAGACAGGGGGCAGGAGGCTACACCTTC.

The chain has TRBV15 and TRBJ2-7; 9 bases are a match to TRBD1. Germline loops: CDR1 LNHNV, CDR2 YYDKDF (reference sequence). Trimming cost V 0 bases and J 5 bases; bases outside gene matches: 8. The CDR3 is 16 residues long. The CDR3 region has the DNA TGTGCCACCAGCAGAGATCGCGTTCGGACAGGGGACGAGCAGTACTTC. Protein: CATSRDRVRTGDEQYF.

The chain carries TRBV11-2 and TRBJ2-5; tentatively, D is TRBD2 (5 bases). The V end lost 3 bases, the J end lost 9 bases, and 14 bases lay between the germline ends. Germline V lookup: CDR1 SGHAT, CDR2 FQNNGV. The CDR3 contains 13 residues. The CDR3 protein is CASSLEDSRAQYF. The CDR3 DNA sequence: TGTGCCAGCAGCTTGGAAGATTCGAGGGCCCAGTACTTC. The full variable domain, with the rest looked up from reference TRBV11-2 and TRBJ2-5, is EAGVAQSPRYKIIEKRQSVAFWCNPISGHATLYWYQQILGQGPKLLIQFQNNGVVDDSQLPKDRFSAERLKGVDSTLKIQPAKLEDSAVYLCASSLEDSRAQYFGPGTRLLVL.

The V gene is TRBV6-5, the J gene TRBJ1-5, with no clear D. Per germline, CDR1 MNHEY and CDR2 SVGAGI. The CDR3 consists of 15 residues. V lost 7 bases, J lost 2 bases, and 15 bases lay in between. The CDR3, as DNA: TGTGCCAGCATCGGGAGGGAATGGGGCAATCAGCCCCAGCATTTT. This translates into CASIGREWGNQPQHF.

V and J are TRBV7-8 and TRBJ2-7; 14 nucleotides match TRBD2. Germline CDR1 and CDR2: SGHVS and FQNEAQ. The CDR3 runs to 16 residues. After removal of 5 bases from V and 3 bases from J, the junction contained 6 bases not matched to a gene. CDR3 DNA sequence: TGTGCCAGCAGCCCTCAAGGACTAGCGGGAGGCTACGAGCAGTACTTC. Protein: CASSPQGLAGGYEQYF.

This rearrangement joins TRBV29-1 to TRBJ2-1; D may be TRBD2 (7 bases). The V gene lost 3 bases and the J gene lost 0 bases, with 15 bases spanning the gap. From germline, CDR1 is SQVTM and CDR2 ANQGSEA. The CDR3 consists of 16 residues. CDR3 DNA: TGCAGCGTTGAGGAGGGAGGGACACTCTCCTACAATGAGCAGTTCTTC. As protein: CSVEEGGTLSYNEQFF.

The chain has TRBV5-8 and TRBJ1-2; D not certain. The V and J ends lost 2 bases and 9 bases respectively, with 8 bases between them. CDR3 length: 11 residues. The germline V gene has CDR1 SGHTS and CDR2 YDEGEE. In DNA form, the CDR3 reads TGTGCCAGCAGCTTTGGGAGGAGCTACACCTTC. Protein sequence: CASSFGRSYTF.

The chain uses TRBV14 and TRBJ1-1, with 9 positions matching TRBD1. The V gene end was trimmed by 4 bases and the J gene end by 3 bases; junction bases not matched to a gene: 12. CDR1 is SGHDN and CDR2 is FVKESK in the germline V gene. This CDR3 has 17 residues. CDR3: CASSPPWTGEKHTEAFF. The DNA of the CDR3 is TGTGCCAGCAGCCCACCTTGGACAGGGGAGAAACACACTGAAGCTTTCTTT.

The CDR3 sequence is CASSLGLASGANVLTF. For the CDR3, the DNA is TGTGCCAGCAGCTTAGGACTGGCCTCTGGGGCCAACGTCCTGACTTTC. The rearrangement uses TRBV7-9 and TRBJ2-6; D uncertain. V lost 1 base to trimming and J lost 0 bases, with 7 bases between them. This CDR3 spans 16 amino acids. Germline V gene sequence: CDR1 SEHNR, CDR2 FQNEAQ (reference sequence).

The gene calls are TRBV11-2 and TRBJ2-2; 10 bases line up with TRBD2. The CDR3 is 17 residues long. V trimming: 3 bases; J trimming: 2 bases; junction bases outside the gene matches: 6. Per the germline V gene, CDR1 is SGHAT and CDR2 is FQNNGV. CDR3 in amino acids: CASSLSSSGGNTGELFF. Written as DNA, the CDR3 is TGTGCCAGCAGCTTGTCCTCTAGCGGGGGAAACACCGGGGAGCTGTTTTTT.

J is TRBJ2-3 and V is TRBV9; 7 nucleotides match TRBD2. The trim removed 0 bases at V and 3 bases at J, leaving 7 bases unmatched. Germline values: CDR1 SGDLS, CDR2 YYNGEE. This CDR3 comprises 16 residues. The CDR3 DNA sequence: TGTGCCAGCAGCGTAGTCACGGGGGGTGGAACAGATACGCAGTATTTT. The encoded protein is CASSVVTGGGTDTQYF.

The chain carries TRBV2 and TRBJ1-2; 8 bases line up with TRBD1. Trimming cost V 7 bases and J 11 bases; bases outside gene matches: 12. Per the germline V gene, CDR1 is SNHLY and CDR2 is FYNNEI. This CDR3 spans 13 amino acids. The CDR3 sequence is CASMLERTGWYTF. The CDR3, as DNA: TGTGCCAGCATGCTCGAACGGACAGGGTGGTACACCTTC.

CDR3 amino acids: CASSLGQANEQFF. The CDR3 DNA follows: TGCGCCAGCAGCTTGGGACAGGCCAATGAGCAGTTCTTC. The chain links TRBV5-1 to TRBJ2-1; maybe TRBD1 (6 bases). Per germline, CDR1 SGHRS and CDR2 YFSETQ. The CDR3 has 13 residues. V shed 0 bases and J shed 6 bases, with 7 bases lying between them.

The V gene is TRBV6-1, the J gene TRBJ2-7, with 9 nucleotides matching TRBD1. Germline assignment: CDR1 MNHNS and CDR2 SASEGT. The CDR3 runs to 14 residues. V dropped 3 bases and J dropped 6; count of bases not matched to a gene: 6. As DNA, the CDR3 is TGTGCCAGCAGTGATGGGACAGGGTGGGGCGAGCAGTACTTC. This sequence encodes CASSDGTGWGEQYF.

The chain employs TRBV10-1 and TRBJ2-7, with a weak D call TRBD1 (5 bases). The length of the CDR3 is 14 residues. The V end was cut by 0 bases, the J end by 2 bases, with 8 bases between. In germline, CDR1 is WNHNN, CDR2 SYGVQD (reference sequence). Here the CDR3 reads CASSESKGPYEQYF. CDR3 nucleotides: TGCGCCAGCAGTGAGTCCAAGGGGCCCTACGAGCAGTACTTC.

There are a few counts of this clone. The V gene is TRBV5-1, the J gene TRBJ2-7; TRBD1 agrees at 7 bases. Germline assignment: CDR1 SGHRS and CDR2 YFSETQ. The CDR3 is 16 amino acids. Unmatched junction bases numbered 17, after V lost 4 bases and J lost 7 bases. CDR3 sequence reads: CASSQAATGMGREQYF. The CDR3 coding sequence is TGCGCCAGCAGCCAAGCCGCGACAGGGATGGGGCGGGAGCAGTACTTC.

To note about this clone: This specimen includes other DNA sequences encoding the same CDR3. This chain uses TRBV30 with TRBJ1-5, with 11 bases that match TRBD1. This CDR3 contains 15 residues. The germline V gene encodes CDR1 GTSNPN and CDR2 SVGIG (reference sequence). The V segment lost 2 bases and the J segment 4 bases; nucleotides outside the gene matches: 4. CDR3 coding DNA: TGTGCCTGGAGTCGTGGACAGGGGGCGAATCAGCCCCAGCATTTT. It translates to CAWSRGQGANQPQHF.

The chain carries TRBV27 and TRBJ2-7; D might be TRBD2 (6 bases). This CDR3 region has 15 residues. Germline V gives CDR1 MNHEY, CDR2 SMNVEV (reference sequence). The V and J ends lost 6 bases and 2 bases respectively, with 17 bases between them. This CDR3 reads CASSSQSGEPYEQYF. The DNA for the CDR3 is TGTGCCAGCAGCTCCCAGTCGGGGGAGCCCTACGAGCAGTACTTC.

CDR3 nucleotide sequence: TGTGCCAGCAGCTTAGGACTAGCGGGCCTAGAGACCCAGTACTTC. The encoded protein is CASSLGLAGLETQYF. The chain employs TRBV7-9 and TRBJ2-5, with TRBD2 matching 10 bases. This CDR3 has 15 amino acids. The germline V gene encodes CDR1 SEHNR and CDR2 FQNEAQ (reference sequence). The J segment lost 4 bases and the V segment lost 1 base, leaving 3 bases of the junction unmatched.

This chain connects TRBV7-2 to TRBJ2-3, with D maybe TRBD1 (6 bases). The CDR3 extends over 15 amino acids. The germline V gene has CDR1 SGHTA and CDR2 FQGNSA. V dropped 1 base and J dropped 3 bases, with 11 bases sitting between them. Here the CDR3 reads CASSLGQGRTDTQYF. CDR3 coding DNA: TGTGCCAGCAGCTTAGGGCAGGGGCGGACAGATACGCAGTATTTT.

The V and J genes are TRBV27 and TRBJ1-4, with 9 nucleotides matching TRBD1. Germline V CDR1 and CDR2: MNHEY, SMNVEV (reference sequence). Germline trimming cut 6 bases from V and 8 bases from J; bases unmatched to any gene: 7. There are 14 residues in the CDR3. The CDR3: CASRRQGVGEKLFF. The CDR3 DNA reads TGTGCCAGCAGACGACAGGGGGTGGGGGAAAAACTGTTTTTT.